A single sample gave rise to the 9 T cell receptor beta chains below, sequenced in a study of response to subunit inactivated influenza vaccine. TCRdb redid the calling of the RT-PCR reads with MiXCR, one entry per CDR3 protein. The table lists around 190,000 distinct CDR3 sequences, about 15% of them singletons. The material sequenced was CD8+ T cells sorted from PBMCs, taken roughly 5 days after vaccination. Receptors were obtained from a man aged 45 to 65 who received an inactivated influenza vaccine.

The J gene is TRBJ2-2, the V gene TRBV2; D gene unclear. Germline CDR1 SNHLY, CDR2 FYNNEI. This CDR3 comprises 13 residues. Trimming took 9 bases from V and 1 from J, leaving 9 bases between them. The CDR3 sequence: CARAGWNTGELFF. The CDR3 nucleotides are TGTGCCAGGGCAGGATGGAACACCGGGGAGCTGTTTTTT.

The chain joins TRBV7-9 to TRBJ1-5, with D perhaps TRBD1 (5 bases). V lost 5 bases to trimming and J lost 0 bases, with 11 bases between them. CDR1 is SEHNR and CDR2 is FQNEAQ in the germline V gene (reference sequence). The CDR3 is 15 amino acids. CDR3 in amino acids: CASSTGHLSNQPQHF. DNA of the CDR3: TGTGCCAGCAGCACCGGACACCTTAGCAATCAGCCCCAGCATTTT.

In its sample, this clonotype was seen a few times. The chain recombines TRBV4-2 with TRBJ2-3; D is perhaps TRBD1 or TRBD2 (6 bases each). Looked up from germline, CDR1 is LGHNA and CDR2 is YNFKEQ. The CDR3 runs 17 residues. V dropped 0 bases and J dropped 3 bases, with 16 bases sitting between them. CDR3 bases: TGTGCCAGCAGCCAAGATGGGGTAGGGGGGCCTACAGATACGCAGTATTTT. Encoded protein: CASSQDGVGGPTDTQYF.

A few counts support this clonotype. The chain employs TRBV30 and TRBJ2-3; D uncertain. Germline CDR1 GTSNPN, CDR2 SVGIG (reference sequence). Deletions cut 2 bases from V and 1 base from J, with 10 bases between. CDR3 size: 14 residues. CDR3 in amino acids: CAWSHLMGTDTQYF. CDR3 sequence (DNA): TGTGCCTGGAGTCACCTTATGGGCACAGATACGCAGTATTTT.

There are a few counts of this clonotype. The rearrangement uses TRBV5-6 and TRBJ2-6, with 8 bases fitting TRBD1. Per the germline V gene, CDR1 is SGHDT and CDR2 is YYEEEE. After removal of 1 base from V and 1 base from J, the junction contained 7 bases not matched to a gene. The CDR3 length is 18 residues. CDR3: CASSLSRGLISGANVLTF. CDR3 DNA sequence: TGTGCCAGCAGCTTGTCCAGGGGGCTGATTTCTGGGGCCAACGTCCTGACTTTC.

By proportion, this clonotype is large. V gene TRBV12-3 or TRBV12-4 combines with J gene TRBJ2-7; 14 bases fit TRBD2. V trimming: 6 bases; J trimming: 8 bases; junction bases outside the gene matches: 9. The CDR3 consists of 15 residues. The CDR3 sequence is CASSVGTSGSHKQYF. The CDR3 coding sequence is TGTGCCAGCAGCGTGGGGACTAGCGGGAGTCATAAGCAGTACTTC.

The chain links TRBV5-6 to TRBJ2-7; 7 bases match TRBD1. The CDR3 is made up of 14 amino acids. The V gene end was trimmed by 3 bases and the J gene end by 3 bases; junction bases not matched to a gene: 6. Germline V gene lookup returns CDR1 SGHDT and CDR2 YYEEEE. DNA for the CDR3: TGTGCCAGCAGCTCGGGACAGAATAGCTACGAGCAGTACTTC. Its protein product is CASSSGQNSYEQYF.

This sequence joins TRBV4-3 and TRBJ2-3, with D possibly TRBD2 on 6 matching bases. This CDR3 has 16 residues. V lost 4 bases, J lost 2 bases, and 16 bases lay in between. Germline lookup yields CDR1 LGHNA and CDR2 YSLEER. The CDR3 loop is CASSRVWGVITDTQYF. In DNA, the CDR3 is TGCGCCAGCAGCCGGGTCTGGGGGGTTATCACAGATACGCAGTATTTT.

V gene TRBV27 combines with J gene TRBJ2-1; maybe TRBD2 (6 bases). Trimming removed 1 base at V and 0 bases at J, with 10 bases between. This CDR3 contains 16 residues. Germline loops: CDR1 MNHEY, CDR2 SMNVEV (reference sequence). The CDR3 DNA reads as TGTGCCAGCAGTTTATTGGTGGGGGGCTCCTACAATGAGCAGTTCTTC. Amino acids: CASSLLVGGSYNEQFF.